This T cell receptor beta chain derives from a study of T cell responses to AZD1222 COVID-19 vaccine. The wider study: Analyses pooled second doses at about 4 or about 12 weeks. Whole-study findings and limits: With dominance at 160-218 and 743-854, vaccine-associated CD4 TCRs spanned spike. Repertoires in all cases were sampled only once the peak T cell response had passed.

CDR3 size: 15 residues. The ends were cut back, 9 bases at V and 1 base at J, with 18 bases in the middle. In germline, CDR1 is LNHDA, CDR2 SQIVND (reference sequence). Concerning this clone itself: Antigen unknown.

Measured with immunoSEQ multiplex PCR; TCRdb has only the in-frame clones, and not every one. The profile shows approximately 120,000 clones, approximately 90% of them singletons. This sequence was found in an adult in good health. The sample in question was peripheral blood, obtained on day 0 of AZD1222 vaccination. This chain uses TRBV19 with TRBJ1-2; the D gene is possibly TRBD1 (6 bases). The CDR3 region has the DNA TGTGCCAGCACGAAACAGGGAGGAAGTAACTATGGCTACACCTTC. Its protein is CASTKQGGSNYGYTF.